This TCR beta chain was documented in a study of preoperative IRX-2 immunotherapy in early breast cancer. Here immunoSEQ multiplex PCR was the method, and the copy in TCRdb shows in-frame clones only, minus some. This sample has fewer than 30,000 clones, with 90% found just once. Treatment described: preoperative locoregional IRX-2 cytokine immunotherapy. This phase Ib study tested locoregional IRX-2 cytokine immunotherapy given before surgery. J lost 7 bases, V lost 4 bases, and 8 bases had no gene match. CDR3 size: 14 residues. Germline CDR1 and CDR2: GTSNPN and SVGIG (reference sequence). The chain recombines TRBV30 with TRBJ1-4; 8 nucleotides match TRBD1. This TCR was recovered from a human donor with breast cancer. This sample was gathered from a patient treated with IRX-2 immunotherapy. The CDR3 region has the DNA TGTGCCTGGAACCCACAGGGGGAGATTGAAAAACTGTTTTTT. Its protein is CAWNPQGEIEKLFF.